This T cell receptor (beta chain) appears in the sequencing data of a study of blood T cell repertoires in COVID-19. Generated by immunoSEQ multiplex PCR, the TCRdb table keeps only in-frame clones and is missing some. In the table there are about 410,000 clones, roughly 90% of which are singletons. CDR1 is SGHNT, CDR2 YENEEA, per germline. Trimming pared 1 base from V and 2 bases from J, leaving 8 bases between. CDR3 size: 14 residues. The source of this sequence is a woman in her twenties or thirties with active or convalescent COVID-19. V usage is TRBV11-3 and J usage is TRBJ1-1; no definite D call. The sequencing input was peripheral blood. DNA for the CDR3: TGTGCCAGCAGCTTAGGGGCGGGAAACACTGAAGCTTTCTTT. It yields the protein CASSLGAGNTEAFF.